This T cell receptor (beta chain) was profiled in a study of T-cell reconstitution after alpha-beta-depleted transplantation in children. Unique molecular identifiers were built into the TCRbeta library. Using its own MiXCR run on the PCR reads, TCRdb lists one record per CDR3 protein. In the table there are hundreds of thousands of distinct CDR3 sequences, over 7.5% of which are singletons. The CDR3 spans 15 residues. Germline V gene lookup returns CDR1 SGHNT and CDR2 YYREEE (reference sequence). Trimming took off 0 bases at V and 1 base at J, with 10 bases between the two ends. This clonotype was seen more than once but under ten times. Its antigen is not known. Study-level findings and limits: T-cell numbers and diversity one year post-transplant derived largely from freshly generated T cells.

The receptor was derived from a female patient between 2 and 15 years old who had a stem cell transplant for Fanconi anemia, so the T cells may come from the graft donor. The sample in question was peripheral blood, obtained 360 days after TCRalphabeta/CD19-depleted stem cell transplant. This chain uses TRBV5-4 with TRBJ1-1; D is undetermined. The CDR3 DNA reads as TGTGCCAGCAGCTTGGCGTGGGCAGGGAACACTGAAGCTTTCTTT. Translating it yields CASSLAWAGNTEAFF.